This record looks at one TCR beta chain sequence and its context. There is no known antigen for this receptor. Qualities for individual bases were not recorded, and no much larger clone is one base off. The data were obtained in a study of shared clonotypes between healthy human individuals (TCRdb year 2020). In terms of the full investigation: The cohort included a few men and a couple of women between 18 and 49 years of age. Different laboratories and diverse techniques were used to prepare libraries and sequence TCR repertoires, to increase sequencing depth and limit assay-specific biases. Leukapheresis yielded between about 0.85 and 10 billion PBMCs per donor. To estimate repertoire size and how much clonotype sharing occurs between individuals, the study deeply sequenced the blood TCR repertoires of roughly 5 healthy adults. For each donor, CD4 naive and CD4 memory were each run on three plates, CD8 naive on two plates, and CD8 memory on one plate. On the study overall, not on this receptor specifically: Rarefaction of sorted-subset datasets indicated incomplete sequencing despite the large sequencing depth. Sharing across a few donors was observed for about 5% of naive CD4, 3% to 4% of naive CD8, over 2% of memory CD4, and approximately 0.41% of memory CD8 clonotypes. The genetic and exposure-history diversity represented was limited by the small number of donors. Only blood was sampled, and tissue TCR repertoires likely differ from those in blood. Clonotypes shared by all four sorted-subset donors showed higher generation probabilities than non-shared clonotypes. Pairwise subsampling indicated that sequencing depth was expected to affect the degree of clonotype sharing among donors. Larger estimated clonotype richness was generally found for naive subsets than for memory subsets.

The donors were healthy, HIV-negative adults who had no recently reported acute infections or vaccinations. All donors were Caucasian adults living in Nashville, Tennessee, USA. Magnetic negative selection was used to enrich CD4+ T cells, after which naive cells were positively selected on CD45RA and the negative fraction became the memory subset. Blood was collected by leukapheresis, and PBMCs were isolated by Ficoll-Histopaque density gradient centrifugation and then cryopreserved in liquid nitrogen vapor phase. Analytical flow cytometry was used to check the purity and quantity of every magnetically sorted T cell population. From each sorted fraction, genomic DNA was isolated and quantified by UV absorbance on a Nanodrop 2000c. Trimming removed 4 bases from V and 2 bases from J; the gene matches leave 7 bases unexplained. Measured from the cysteine to the phenylalanine, the CDR3 is 17 residues long. The retained sequence is limited to the CDR3, 51 bases, with the frame set at the first base. Via the germline V gene, CDR1 is KGHSH and CDR2 LQKENI.

TCR CDR3 regions were amplified from genomic DNA by multiplex PCR using the deep immunoSEQ assay. Extracted genomic DNA from each cell subset was spread evenly across all wells of several immunoSEQ 96-well plates, with each plate serving as a replicate. For sorted subsets, approximately 190 ng of genomic DNA, equivalent to some 33,000 T cell genomes, went into each replicate PCR. Purified libraries were measured with a Qubit 3.0 fluorometer, size-checked on a Bioanalyzer 2100, and measured again with the KAPA Library Quantification kit. Each immunoSEQ 96-well plate was sequenced on its own single-read 150-cycle Illumina NextSeq 550 flow cell. The original pipeline was this. The immunoSEQ output contained only junctional sequences without quality scores, so filtering could not match that applied to full-length reads. To assign V/J genes and CDR3, sequences were annotated against IMGT germline references using PyIR, a Python wrapper for IgBLAST v1.9. Reads with weak V/J assignments (E-value above 1e-6), missing CDR3, stop codons, out-of-frame junctions, or ambiguous translated residues were removed. A V3J clonotype was defined by an identical inferred V gene, J gene, and CDR3 amino acid sequence. Percentage overlap between repertoires was computed as shared unique clonotypes divided by the size of the smaller repertoire. Richness of each repertoire was evaluated using RTK rarefaction, the Chao1 estimator, and Recon v2.1 estimates of unobserved clonotypes. Generation probabilities for all TCRbeta clonotypes obtained by the gDNA method from a handful of donors were computed using OLGA. Here the immuneACCESS table is served through TCRdb, limited to in-frame sequences with V and J called. Missing clones are a known gap in these copies; in checked studies unresolved V genes cover under half, and the rest lacks a known reason. The V and J calls and clone size were taken over from that table, and D and trimming were inferred from the DNA. The sample yields 2 million to 2.5 million clones; around 93% were counted once. The ten top clones hold 0.37% of the sample.

This receptor was identified in a man aged 18 to 29 in good health. Some clones in this sample may be carry-over from other donors' samples. The sequence joins TRBV18 to TRBJ2-7, with TRBD2 matching 14 junction bases. The sample taken for sequencing was naive CD4+ T cells from PBMCs. The sample's cell subset or site label is to be understood as: CD45RA+ positively selected. CDR3 protein: CASSQGTSGSHPYEQYF. The DNA sequence follows: TGTGCCAGCTCACAGGGGACTAGCGGGAGTCACCCCTACGAGCAGTACTTC. Joined to the reference TRBV18 and TRBJ2-7 proteins, this CDR3 gives the full variable domain: NAGVMQNPRHLVRRRGQEARLRCSPMKGHSHVYWYRQLPEEGLKFMVYLQKENIIDESGMPKERFSAEFPKEGPSILRIQQVVRGDSAAYFCASSQGTSGSHPYEQYFGPGTRLTVT.